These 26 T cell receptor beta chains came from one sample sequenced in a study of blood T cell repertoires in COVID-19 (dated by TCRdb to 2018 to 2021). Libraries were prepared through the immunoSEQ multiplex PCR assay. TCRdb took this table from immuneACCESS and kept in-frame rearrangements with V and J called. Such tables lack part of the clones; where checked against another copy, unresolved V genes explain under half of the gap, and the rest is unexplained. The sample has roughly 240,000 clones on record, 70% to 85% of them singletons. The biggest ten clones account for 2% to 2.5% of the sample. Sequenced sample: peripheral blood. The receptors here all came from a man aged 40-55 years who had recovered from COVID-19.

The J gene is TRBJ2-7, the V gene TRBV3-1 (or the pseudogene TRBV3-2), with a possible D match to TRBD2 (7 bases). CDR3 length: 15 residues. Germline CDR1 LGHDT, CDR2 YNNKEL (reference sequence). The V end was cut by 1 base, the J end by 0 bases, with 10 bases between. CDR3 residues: CASSQAGGPSYEQYF. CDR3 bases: TGTGCCAGCAGCCAAGCGGGGGGCCCCTCCTACGAGCAGTACTTC.

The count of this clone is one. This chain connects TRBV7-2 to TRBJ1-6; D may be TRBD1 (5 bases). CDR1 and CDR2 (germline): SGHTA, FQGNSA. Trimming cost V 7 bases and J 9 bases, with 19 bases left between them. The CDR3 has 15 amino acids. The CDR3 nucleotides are TGTGCCAGCACGACCCGACAGAGCGGGGCTTCACCCCTCCACTTT. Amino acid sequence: CASTTRQSGASPLHF. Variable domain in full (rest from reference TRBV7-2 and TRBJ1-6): GAGVSQSPSNKVTEKGKDVELRCDPISGHTALYWYRQSLGQGLEFLIYFQGNSAPDKSGLPSDRFSAERTGGSVSTLTIQRTQQEDSAVYLCASTTRQSGASPLHFGNGTRLTVT.

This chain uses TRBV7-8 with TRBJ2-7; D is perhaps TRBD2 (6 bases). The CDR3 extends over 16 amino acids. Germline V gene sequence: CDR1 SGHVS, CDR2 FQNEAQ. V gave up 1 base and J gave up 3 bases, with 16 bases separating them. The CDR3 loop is CASSLGLIAGYYEQYF. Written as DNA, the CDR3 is TGTGCCAGCAGCTTAGGTTTAATTGCGGGATACTACGAGCAGTACTTC.

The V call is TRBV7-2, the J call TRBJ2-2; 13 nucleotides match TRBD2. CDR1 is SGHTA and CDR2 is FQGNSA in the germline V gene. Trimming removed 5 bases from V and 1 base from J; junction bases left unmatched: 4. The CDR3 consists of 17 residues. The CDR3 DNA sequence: TGTGCCAGCAGCAAACGGACTAGCGGGGGGAACACCGGGGAGCTGTTTTTT. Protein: CASSKRTSGGNTGELFF.

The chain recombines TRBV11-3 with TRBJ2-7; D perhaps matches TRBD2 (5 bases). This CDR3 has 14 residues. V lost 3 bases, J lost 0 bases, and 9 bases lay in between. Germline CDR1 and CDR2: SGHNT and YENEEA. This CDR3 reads CASSFRGSSYEQYF. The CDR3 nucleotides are TGTGCCAGCAGCTTTCGGGGAAGCTCCTACGAGCAGTACTTC.

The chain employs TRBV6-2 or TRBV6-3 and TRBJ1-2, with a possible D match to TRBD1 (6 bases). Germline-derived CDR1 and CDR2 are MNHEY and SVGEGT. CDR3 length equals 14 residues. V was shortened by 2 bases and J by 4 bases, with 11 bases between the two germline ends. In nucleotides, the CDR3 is TGTGCCAGCAGTTACCCGGACAGCACCTATGGCTACACCTTC. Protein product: CASSYPDSTYGYTF.

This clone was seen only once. The CDR3 here is CASSSYRSEQYF. CDR3 DNA sequence: TGTGCCAGCAGCTCGTACAGGTCCGAGCAGTACTTC. This chain links TRBV5-6 with TRBJ2-7; a possible D gene is TRBD1 (5 bases). Trimming stripped 3 bases from V and 6 bases from J, with 10 bases between. Germline loops: CDR1 SGHDT, CDR2 YYEEEE. CDR3 length equals 12 residues.

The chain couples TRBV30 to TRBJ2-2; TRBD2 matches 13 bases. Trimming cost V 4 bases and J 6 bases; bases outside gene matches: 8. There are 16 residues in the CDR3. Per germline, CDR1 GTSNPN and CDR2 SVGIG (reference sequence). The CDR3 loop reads CAWNGLAGVISGELFF. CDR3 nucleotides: TGTGCCTGGAACGGACTAGCGGGAGTAATTTCCGGGGAGCTGTTTTTT. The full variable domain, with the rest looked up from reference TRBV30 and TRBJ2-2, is SQTIHQWPATLVQPVGSPLSLECTVEGTSNPNLYWYRQAAGRGLQLLFYSVGIGQISSEVPQNLSASRPQDRQFILSSKKLLLSDSGFYLCAWNGLAGVISGELFFGEGSRLTVL.

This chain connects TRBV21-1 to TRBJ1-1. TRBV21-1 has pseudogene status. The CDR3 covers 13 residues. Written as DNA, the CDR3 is TGTGCCAGCAGCAAAGGAGTAGTGACTGAAGCTTTCTTT. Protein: CASSKGVVTEAFF.

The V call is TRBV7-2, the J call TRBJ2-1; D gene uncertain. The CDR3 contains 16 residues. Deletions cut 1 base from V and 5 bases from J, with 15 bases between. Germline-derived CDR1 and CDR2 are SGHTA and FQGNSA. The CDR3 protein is CASSLDSPEDNNEQFF. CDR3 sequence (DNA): TGTGCCAGCAGCTTAGATTCCCCCGAGGATAACAATGAGCAGTTCTTC. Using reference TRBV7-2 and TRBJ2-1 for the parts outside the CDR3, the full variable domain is GAGVSQSPSNKVTEKGKDVELRCDPISGHTALYWYRQSLGQGLEFLIYFQGNSAPDKSGLPSDRFSAERTGGSVSTLTIQRTQQEDSAVYLCASSLDSPEDNNEQFFGPGTRLTVL.

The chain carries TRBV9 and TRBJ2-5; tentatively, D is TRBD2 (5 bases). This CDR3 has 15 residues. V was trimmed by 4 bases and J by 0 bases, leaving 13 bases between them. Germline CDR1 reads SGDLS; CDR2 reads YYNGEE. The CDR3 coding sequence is TGTGCCAGCAGCTACCGGACTGAGTACCAAGAGACCCAGTACTTC. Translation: CASSYRTEYQETQYF.

Written as DNA, the CDR3 is TGCAGCGCCGCTCATGGCCCCAGCTCCTACAATGAGCAGTTCTTC. It is translated as CSAAHGPSSYNEQFF. The chain uses TRBV29-1 and TRBJ2-1; D not certain. The V and J ends lost 7 bases and 0 bases respectively, with 16 bases between them. Germline-derived CDR1 and CDR2 are SQVTM and ANQGSEA. The CDR3 consists of 15 residues.

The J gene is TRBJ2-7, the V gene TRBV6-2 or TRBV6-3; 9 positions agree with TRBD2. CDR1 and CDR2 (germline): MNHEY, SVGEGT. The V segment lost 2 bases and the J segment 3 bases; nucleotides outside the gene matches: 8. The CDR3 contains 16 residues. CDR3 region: CASSYVTGLARYEQYF. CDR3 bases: TGTGCCAGCAGTTACGTTACGGGACTAGCCCGCTACGAGCAGTACTTC.

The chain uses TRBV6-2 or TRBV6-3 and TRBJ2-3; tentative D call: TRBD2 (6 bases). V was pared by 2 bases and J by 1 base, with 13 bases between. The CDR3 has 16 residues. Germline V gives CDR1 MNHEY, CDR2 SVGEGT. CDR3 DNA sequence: TGTGCCAGCAGTTACGAGGCGCGGGATGGCACAGATACGCAGTATTTT. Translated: CASSYEARDGTDTQYF.

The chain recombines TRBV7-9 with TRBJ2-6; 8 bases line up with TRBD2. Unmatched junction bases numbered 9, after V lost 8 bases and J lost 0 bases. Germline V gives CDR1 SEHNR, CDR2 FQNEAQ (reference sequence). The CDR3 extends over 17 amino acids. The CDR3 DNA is TGTGCCAGCGACCCAAAGCGGGGGCTCTCTGGGGCCAACGTCCTGACTTTC. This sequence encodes CASDPKRGLSGANVLTF.

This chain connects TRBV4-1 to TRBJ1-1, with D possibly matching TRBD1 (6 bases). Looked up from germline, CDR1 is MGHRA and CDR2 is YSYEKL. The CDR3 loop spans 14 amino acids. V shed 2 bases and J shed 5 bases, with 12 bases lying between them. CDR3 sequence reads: CASSQPTGWTEAFF. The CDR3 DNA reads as TGCGCCAGCAGCCAACCGACAGGTTGGACTGAAGCTTTCTTT.

The CDR3 DNA is TGTGCCAGCAGCGTTGAGGGGGCCAACGTCCTGACTTTC. It is translated as CASSVEGANVLTF. The J gene is TRBJ2-6, the V gene TRBV9; D remains unclear. This CDR3 spans 13 amino acids. Trimming stripped 2 bases from V and 4 bases from J, with 4 bases between. The germline CDR1 and CDR2 sequences are SGDLS and YYNGEE.

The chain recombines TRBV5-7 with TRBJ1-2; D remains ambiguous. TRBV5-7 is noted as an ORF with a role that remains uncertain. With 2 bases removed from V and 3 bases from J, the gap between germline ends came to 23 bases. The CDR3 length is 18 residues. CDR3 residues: CASSLSPGEGGCHYGYTF. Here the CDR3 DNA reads TGTGCCAGCAGCTTAAGTCCCGGTGAGGGAGGCTGCCACTATGGCTACACCTTC.

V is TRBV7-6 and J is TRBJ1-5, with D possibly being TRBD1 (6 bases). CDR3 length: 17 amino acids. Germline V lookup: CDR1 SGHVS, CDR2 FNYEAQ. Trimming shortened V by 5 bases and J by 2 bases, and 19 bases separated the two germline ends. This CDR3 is CASSLTARGWGNQPQHF. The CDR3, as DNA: TGTGCCAGCAGCCTAACGGCCAGGGGTTGGGGCAATCAGCCCCAGCATTTT.

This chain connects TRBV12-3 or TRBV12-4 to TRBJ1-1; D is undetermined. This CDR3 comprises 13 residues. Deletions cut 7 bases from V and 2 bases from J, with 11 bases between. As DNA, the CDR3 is TGTGCCAGCATGCTACGACACAACACTGAAGCTTTCTTT. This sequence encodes CASMLRHNTEAFF.

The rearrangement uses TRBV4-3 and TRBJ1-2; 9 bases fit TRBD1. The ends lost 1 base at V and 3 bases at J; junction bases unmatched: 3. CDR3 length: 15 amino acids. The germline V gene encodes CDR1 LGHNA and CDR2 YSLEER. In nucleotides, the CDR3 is TGCGCCAGCAGCCAAGTTGGGACAGGGTACTATGGCTACACCTTC. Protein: CASSQVGTGYYGYTF.

The CDR3 region has the DNA TGTGCCAGCAGCCAAGAGGGGCTCGACAGTGCCAACACCATATATTTT. Residues: CASSQEGLDSANTIYF. The genes are TRBV3-1 (or the pseudogene TRBV3-2) and TRBJ1-3; possibly TRBD1 for D (5 bases). The CDR3 runs to 16 residues. The germline gives CDR1 LGHDT, CDR2 YNNKEL (reference sequence). V lost 0 bases to trimming and J lost 7 bases, with 16 bases between them.

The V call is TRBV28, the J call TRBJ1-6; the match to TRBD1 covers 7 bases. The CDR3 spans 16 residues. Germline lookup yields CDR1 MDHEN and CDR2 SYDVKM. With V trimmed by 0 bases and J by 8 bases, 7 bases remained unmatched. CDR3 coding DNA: TGTGCCAGCAGTTTATGGTCCGGGACAGCGGATTCACCCCTCCACTTT. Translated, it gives CASSLWSGTADSPLHF.

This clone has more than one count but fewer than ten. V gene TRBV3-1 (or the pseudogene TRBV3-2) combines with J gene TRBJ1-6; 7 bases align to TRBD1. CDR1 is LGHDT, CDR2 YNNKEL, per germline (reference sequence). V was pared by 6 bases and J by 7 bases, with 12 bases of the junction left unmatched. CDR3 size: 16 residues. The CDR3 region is CASRISLGTANSPLHF. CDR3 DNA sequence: TGTGCCAGCAGAATCTCACTGGGGACAGCGAATTCACCCCTCCACTTT.

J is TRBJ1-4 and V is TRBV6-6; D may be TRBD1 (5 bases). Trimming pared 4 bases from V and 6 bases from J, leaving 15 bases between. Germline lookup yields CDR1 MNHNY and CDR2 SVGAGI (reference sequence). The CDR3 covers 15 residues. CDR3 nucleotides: TGTGCCAGCAGTTCCCCGGGGGGAGGCGATGAAAAACTGTTTTTT. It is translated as CASSSPGGGDEKLFF.

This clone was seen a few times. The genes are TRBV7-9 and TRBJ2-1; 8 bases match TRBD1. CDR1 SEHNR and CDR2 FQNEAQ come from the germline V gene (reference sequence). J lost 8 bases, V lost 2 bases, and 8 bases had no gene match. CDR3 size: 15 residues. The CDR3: CASSLTGQGWHEQFF. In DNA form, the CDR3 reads TGTGCCAGCAGCTTAACAGGACAGGGCTGGCATGAGCAGTTCTTC. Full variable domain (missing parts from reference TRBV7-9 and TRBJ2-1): DTGVSQNPRHKITKRGQNVTFRCDPISEHNRLYWYRQTLGQGPEFLTYFQNEAQLEKSRLLSDRFSAERPKGSFSTLEIQRTEQGDSAMYLCASSLTGQGWHEQFFGPGTRLTVL.